A single sample is the source of the 27 T cell receptor beta chains below, sequenced in a study of T cell changes during pregnancy in multiple sclerosis (dated by TCRdb to the late 2010s). Preparation of the library involved the immunoSEQ multiplex PCR assay. TCRdb limited this immuneACCESS table to in-frame rearrangements with V and J called. A share of clones is missing; checked studies link under half to unresolved V genes, and the rest is unexplained. Counted in this sample were tens of thousands of clones; less than 95% of them appeared once. Around 1.8% of the sample goes to the ten largest clones. The sequencing here drew on peripheral blood, taken in the first trimester of pregnancy. The receptors originated from a female donor in good health, enrolled as a control in a pregnancy study.

The CDR3 region has the DNA TGTGCCAGCAGCCCAAGCGGGGGTGGCCCAGAGACCCAGTACTTC. Translated, it gives CASSPSGGGPETQYF. The rearrangement links TRBV9 to TRBJ2-5; TRBD2 matches 8 bases. Germline assignment: CDR1 SGDLS and CDR2 YYNGEE. The CDR3 is 15 amino acids. Trimming removed 4 bases from V and 4 bases from J; junction bases left unmatched: 9.

This clone was observed a few times. The genes are TRBV7-6 and TRBJ2-5; tentative D call: TRBD1 (6 bases). V lost 5 bases and J lost 7, with 11 bases in between. There are 12 residues in the CDR3. Germline CDR1 and CDR2: SGHVS and FNYEAQ. DNA for the CDR3: TGTGCCAGCAGCCAAACACAGGGGACCCAGTACTTC. It specifies CASSQTQGTQYF.

This clone has a single count. J is TRBJ1-1 and V is TRBV11-3, with no clear D. V lost 3 bases and J 0 bases, leaving 5 bases between the germline ends. Per germline, CDR1 SGHNT and CDR2 YENEEA. CDR3 size: 13 residues. CDR3 sequence reads: CASSLQVNTEAFF. In nucleotides, the CDR3 is TGTGCCAGCAGCTTGCAGGTGAACACTGAAGCTTTCTTT.

This chain connects TRBV5-5 to TRBJ1-3; 7 bases match TRBD1. The CDR3 loop spans 14 amino acids. V was clipped by 4 bases and J by 3 bases; unmatched bases: 4. Germline CDR1 SGHKS, CDR2 YYEKEE (reference sequence). Here the CDR3 DNA reads TGTGCCAGCAGCACGGGGACAGTTGGAAACACCATATATTTT. Protein sequence: CASSTGTVGNTIYF.

CDR3 protein: CATSRGTDRGNQPQHF. The CDR3 DNA reads as TGTGCCACCAGCAGAGGGACAGACAGGGGAAATCAGCCCCAGCATTTT. The chain combines TRBV15 with TRBJ1-5, with 8 positions matching TRBD1. CDR3 length: 16 residues. Trimming took 1 base from V and 4 from J; bases not matched to a gene: 6. Germline CDR1 reads LNHNV; CDR2 reads YYDKDF (reference sequence). The complete variable domain, with remaining parts taken from reference TRBV15 and TRBJ1-5, reads DAMVIQNPRYQVTQFGKPVTLSCSQTLNHNVMYWYQQKSSQAPKLLFHYYDKDFNNEADTPDNFQSRRPNTSFCFLDIRSPGLGDTAMYLCATSRGTDRGNQPQHFGDGTRLSIL.

This clone was recorded once. This sequence joins TRBV5-6 and TRBJ1-4; 7 bases map to TRBD1. Germline V gene lookup returns CDR1 SGHDT and CDR2 YYEEEE. The length of the CDR3 is 14 residues. V shed 1 base and J 8 bases; nucleotides not matched to a gene: 5. CDR3 DNA: TGTGCCAGCAGCTTGACAGGGGTAAAGGAAAAACTGTTTTTT. Translated: CASSLTGVKEKLFF.

The genes are TRBV6-4 and TRBJ2-4; no reliable D call. Trimming removed 8 bases from V and 0 bases from J, with 20 bases in between. Germline assignment: CDR1 MRHNA and CDR2 SNTAGT. This CDR3 is 17 amino acids long. CDR3 bases: TGTGCCAGCCCCATTCCCCCCTCTACTCTAGCCAAAAACATTCAGTACTTC. It yields the protein CASPIPPSTLAKNIQYF.

This clone appeared a single time. The chain has TRBV27 and TRBJ2-2; D is ambiguous. The V end was cut by 6 bases, the J end by 3 bases, with 8 bases between. The CDR3 is 13 amino acids. Germline values: CDR1 MNHEY, CDR2 SMNVEV (reference sequence). This CDR3 reads CASSLTDTGELFF. CDR3 bases: TGTGCCAGCAGCCTTACAGACACCGGGGAGCTGTTTTTT.

This chain joins TRBV7-3 and TRBJ1-2; maybe TRBD1 (5 bases). Trimming took off 5 bases at V and 8 bases at J, with 15 bases between the two ends. From germline, CDR1 is SGHTA and CDR2 FQGTGA. The CDR3 has 13 residues. The CDR3 sequence is CASSPSSGEGYTF. CDR3 sequence (DNA): TGTGCCAGCAGCCCTAGTTCGGGGGAAGGCTACACCTTC.

The chain uses TRBV5-1 and TRBJ1-6; D is ambiguous. CDR1 SGHRS and CDR2 YFSETQ come from the germline V gene. The CDR3 length is 15 residues. The V end was cut by 0 bases, the J end by 5 bases, with 9 bases between. The CDR3 DNA follows: TGCGCCAGCAGCTTGGCCGGGATTCATAATTCACCCCTCCACTTT. It translates to CASSLAGIHNSPLHF.

The V and J genes are TRBV27 and TRBJ2-5; 9 nucleotides line up with TRBD1. With 8 bases clipped from V and 5 bases from J, the junction kept 12 bases outside the gene matches. CDR1 and CDR2 (germline): MNHEY, SMNVEV (reference sequence). There are 15 residues in the CDR3. The CDR3 region has the DNA TGTGCCAGCGCCGGGACAGGGTCGGGTGAGGAGACCCAGTACTTC. It specifies CASAGTGSGEETQYF.

This clone was seen a handful of times. The chain has TRBV4-3 and TRBJ1-1; no reliable D call. The ends were cut back, 0 bases at V and 4 bases at J, with 6 bases in the middle. CDR1 is LGHNA, CDR2 YSLEER, per germline. The CDR3 is made up of 13 amino acids. For the CDR3, the DNA is TGCGCCAGCAGCCAAGAGCGGGCCACTGAAGCTTTCTTT. This sequence encodes CASSQERATEAFF.

The CDR3 sequence is CASETGIEAFF. For the CDR3, the DNA is TGTGCCAGCGAAACAGGGATTGAAGCTTTCTTT. The V gene is TRBV2, the J gene TRBJ1-1; a weak D match, TRBD1 (6 bases). Germline V gene lookup returns CDR1 SNHLY and CDR2 FYNNEI. Trimming pared 8 bases from V and 7 bases from J, leaving 11 bases between. This CDR3 has 11 amino acids. Together with reference TRBV2 and TRBJ1-1, the CDR3 gives the full variable domain: EPEVTQTPSHQVTQMGQEVILRCVPISNHLYFYWYRQILGQKVEFLVSFYNNEISEKSEIFDDQFSVERPDGSNFTLKIRSTKLEDSAMYFCASETGIEAFFGQGTRLTVV.

Here the CDR3 DNA reads TGTGCCAGCAGCTTGGTCCTAGCGATCGGAGGGGATACGCAGTATTTT. It yields the protein CASSLVLAIGGDTQYF. The chain joins TRBV5-6 to TRBJ2-3; D might be TRBD2 (6 bases). V gave up 0 bases and J gave up 6 bases, with 17 bases separating them. The CDR3 runs 16 residues. Germline CDR1 reads SGHDT; CDR2 reads YYEEEE.

V is TRBV7-2 and J is TRBJ1-3; possible D gene TRBD1, 5 bases. Deletions cut 2 bases from V and 4 bases from J, with 12 bases between. The CDR3 covers 15 residues. Germline V lookup: CDR1 SGHTA, CDR2 FQGNSA. The CDR3 here is CASSLTQGSGNTIYF. For the CDR3, the DNA is TGTGCCAGCAGCTTAACGCAGGGTTCCGGAAACACCATATATTTT.

CDR3 amino acids: CASSLRGQGHSNQPQHF. The CDR3 DNA sequence: TGTGCCAGCAGCTTAAGAGGACAGGGCCATAGCAATCAGCCCCAGCATTTT. The V gene is TRBV7-2, the J gene TRBJ1-5, with 8 nucleotides matching TRBD1. V trimming: 2 bases; J trimming: 0 bases; junction bases outside the gene matches: 6. The CDR3 spans 17 residues. CDR1 and CDR2 from the germline V gene are SGHTA and FQGNSA. The whole variable domain, filled in from reference TRBV7-2 and TRBJ1-5, reads GAGVSQSPSNKVTEKGKDVELRCDPISGHTALYWYRQSLGQGLEFLIYFQGNSAPDKSGLPSDRFSAERTGGSVSTLTIQRTQQEDSAVYLCASSLRGQGHSNQPQHFGDGTRLSIL.

This clone has a handful of counts. The chain links TRBV30 to TRBJ1-1; 9 nucleotides align to TRBD1. CDR3 length equals 10 residues. Germline trimming cut 8 bases from V and 7 bases from J; bases unmatched to any gene: 2. Germline lookup yields CDR1 GTSNPN and CDR2 SVGIG (reference sequence). The CDR3 nucleotides are TGTGCCACGGGACAGGGTGAAGCTTTCTTT. Amino acids: CATGQGEAFF.

The chain uses TRBV5-4 and TRBJ1-6; 9 bases are a match to TRBD1. V shed 0 bases and J 8 bases; nucleotides not matched to a gene: 6. Germline V lookup: CDR1 SGHNT, CDR2 YYREEE (reference sequence). This CDR3 contains 16 residues. The CDR3, as DNA: TGTGCCAGCAGCTTGGGAGGGGGACAGGGATATTCACCCCTCCACTTT. Translated: CASSLGGGQGYSPLHF. Together with reference TRBV5-4 and TRBJ1-6, the CDR3 gives the full variable domain: ETGVTQSPTHLIKTRGQQVTLRCSSQSGHNTVSWYQQALGQGPQFIFQYYREEENGRGNFPPRFSGLQFPNYSSELNVNALELDDSALYLCASSLGGGQGYSPLHFGNGTRLTVT.

The chain combines TRBV7-9 with TRBJ2-1, with 13 nucleotides matching TRBD2. J gave up 15 bases and V 5 bases, and 7 bases lay outside the gene matches. The CDR3 extends over 13 amino acids. CDR1 and CDR2 (germline): SEHNR, FQNEAQ (reference sequence). The CDR3 is CASSPPGLAGLFF. The CDR3 coding sequence is TGTGCCAGCAGCCCGCCGGGACTAGCGGGGCTGTTCTTC.

This clone came up once. This chain's CDR3 is CASLGAGTGGTYGYTF. DNA for the CDR3: TGTGCCAGCCTAGGGGCGGGGACAGGGGGGACCTATGGCTACACCTTC. V is TRBV7-2 and J is TRBJ1-2; 11 bases are a match to TRBD1. CDR3 length: 16 amino acids. CDR1 is SGHTA and CDR2 is FQGNSA in the germline V gene. V lost 8 bases and J lost 4; bases outside the gene matches: 12.

The chain combines TRBV7-8 with TRBJ2-3; 7 bases map to TRBD2. This CDR3 has 17 residues. The V and J ends lost 3 bases and 4 bases, in that order; junction bases with no gene match: 13. The germline gives CDR1 SGHVS, CDR2 FQNEAQ. The DNA of the CDR3 is TGTGCCAGCAGCTTCCGACCTTTGGGGGGAGGGGCAGATACGCAGTATTTT. Residues: CASSFRPLGGGADTQYF.

The chain is built from TRBV10-3 and TRBJ1-2; the match to TRBD1 covers 8 bases. Germline CDR1 and CDR2: ENHRY and SYGVKD. Germline trimming cut 2 bases from V and 6 bases from J; bases unmatched to any gene: 11. CDR3 size: 16 residues. The CDR3 coding sequence is TGTGCCATCAGTGAGCGAGGGACAGGTAAAGGGCATGGCTACACCTTC. Residues: CAISERGTGKGHGYTF.

The chain links TRBV19 to TRBJ2-1, with 13 bases identical to TRBD2. Germline V gene data show CDR1 as LNHDA and CDR2 as SQIVND (reference sequence). Trimming cost V 0 bases and J 7 bases; bases outside gene matches: 9. This CDR3 region has 18 residues. CDR3 region: CASSIEGLAGIGVNEQFF. CDR3 nucleotide sequence: TGTGCCAGTAGTATAGAGGGACTAGCGGGGATTGGAGTGAATGAGCAGTTCTTC. The variable domain in full, completed from reference TRBV19 and TRBJ2-1, reads DGGITQSPKYLFRKEGQNVTLSCEQNLNHDAMYWYRQDPGQGLRLIYYSQIVNDFQKGDIAEGYSVSREKKESFPLTVTSAQKNPTAFYLCASSIEGLAGIGVNEQFFGPGTRLTVL.

This clone was seen a handful of times. V usage is TRBV6-5 and J usage is TRBJ1-2; 9 positions match TRBD1. Germline CDR1 MNHEY, CDR2 SVGAGI. The CDR3 is 14 residues long. Trimming removed 6 bases from V and 4 bases from J; junction bases left unmatched: 6. CDR3 region: CASRAGTGFYGYTF. The CDR3 coding sequence is TGTGCCAGCAGGGCCGGGACAGGGTTCTATGGCTACACCTTC.

Here the CDR3 reads CASSLGGGASNYGYTF. The CDR3 DNA sequence: TGTGCCAGCAGCTTAGGCGGGGGGGCCTCTAACTATGGCTACACCTTC. V and J are TRBV7-2 and TRBJ1-2; perhaps TRBD1 as D (6 bases). The germline V gene encodes CDR1 SGHTA and CDR2 FQGNSA. Between the trimmed V and J ends, which lost 1 base and 0 bases, there was a span of 12 bases. CDR3 length: 16 residues. The full variable domain, in which reference TRBV7-2 and TRBJ1-2 provide the parts outside the CDR3, is GAGVSQSPSNKVTEKGKDVELRCDPISGHTALYWYRQSLGQGLEFLIYFQGNSAPDKSGLPSDRFSAERTGGSVSTLTIQRTQQEDSAVYLCASSLGGGASNYGYTFGSGTRLTVV.

The chain couples TRBV15 to TRBJ1-5; no clear D gene. Germline V gene lookup returns CDR1 LNHNV and CDR2 YYDKDF (reference sequence). This CDR3 is built from 14 residues. Trimming took off 8 bases at V and 1 base at J, with 12 bases between the two ends. Written as DNA, the CDR3 is TGTGCCACCCGAGGGCGGGGAAGCAATCAGCCCCAGCATTTT. Translated: CATRGRGSNQPQHF.

This clone was detected once. The chain employs TRBV10-3 and TRBJ1-1, with 7 positions matching TRBD1. Germline loops: CDR1 ENHRY, CDR2 SYGVKD. The V and J ends lost 3 bases and 0 bases, in that order; junction bases with no gene match: 1. The CDR3 has 14 amino acids. The CDR3 loop reads CAISERGLNTEAFF. The CDR3 region has the DNA TGTGCCATCAGTGAAAGGGGGCTGAACACTGAAGCTTTCTTT.